Each of the 31 T cell receptor beta chains below was sequenced from the same sample in a study of kidney transplant recipient with SARS-CoV-2 infection. TCRdb used MiXCR to reprocess the reads, holding one entry per CDR3 protein. Counted here are about 250,000 distinct CDR3 sequences, 29% occurring once; the ten biggest clones make up under 9.5%. Specimen: a blood sample, collected at baseline and around day 110 from a kidney transplant recipient. Every receptor here comes from a male patient aged 25-45 years who had COVID-19 and was a kidney transplant recipient. Some T cells may trace back to the graft donor.

With regard to this clonotype: A much larger clone differs by one base, so this may be a read error. The genes are TRBV7-8 and TRBJ1-1; D not certain. Germline values: CDR1 SGHVS, CDR2 FQNEAQ. Trimming stripped 8 bases from V and 4 bases from J, with 20 bases between. CDR3 size: 15 residues. The CDR3, as DNA: TGTGCCAGCGGCTCGTGGGCCAGTCTAGGCACTGAAGCTTTCTTT. This codes for CASGSWASLGTEAFF.

Of note for this clonotype: Just one base apart from a much larger clone, this may be a read error. The chain joins TRBV10-1 to TRBJ1-2; D gene ambiguous. Germline CDR1 reads WNHNN; CDR2 reads SYGVQD (reference sequence). This CDR3 comprises 17 residues. CDR3 bases: TGCGCCAGCAGTGCGACGGTAAGATCGCGAAAGACCTATGACTACACCTTC. It codes for CASSATVRSRKTYDYTF.

This clonotype was detected ten times or more. V gene TRBV27 combines with J gene TRBJ2-5; possible D gene TRBD1, 10 bases. The V end was cut by 6 bases, the J end by 5 bases, with 25 bases between. This CDR3 comprises 17 residues. CDR1 MNHEY and CDR2 SMNVEV come from the germline V gene (reference sequence). CDR3 residues: CASSDRGRGGLWETQYF. The CDR3 DNA reads TGTGCCAGCAGCGACAGGGGGCGGGGGGGTCTCTGGGAGACCCAGTACTTC.

Comments on this clonotype: This may be a read error: a much more frequent sequence differs by one nucleotide. The chain links TRBV5-1 to TRBJ2-7; the D gene is possibly TRBD1 (6 bases). From germline, CDR1 is SGHRS and CDR2 YFSETQ. V was clipped by 4 bases and J by 5 bases, with 19 bases between them. The CDR3 length is 15 residues. CDR3 nucleotide sequence: TGCGCCAGCAGCACCGGGACACTGAATGGGCACGAGCAGTACTTC. It translates to CASSTGTLNGHEQYF.

For this clonotype: A single base separates this from a much larger clone, so it may be a read error. The chain joins TRBV12-3 or TRBV12-4 to TRBJ2-3; TRBD2 might be the D (6 bases). The end of the DNA fits TRBJ2-1 better, so the J call may be wrong. The CDR3 consists of 13 residues. DNA for the CDR3: TGTGCCAGCACCGGGACTCTATCTGGTGGGCAGTTCTTC. Its translation is CASTGTLSGGQFF.

The table lists this clonotype with many counts. The CDR3 DNA sequence: TGTGCCTGGTCAAAAGTGCGTTATAGAAAGACCTATGGCTACACCTTC. This gives the protein CAWSKVRYRKTYGYTF. The V and J genes are TRBV30 and TRBJ1-2; D ambiguous. This CDR3 comprises 16 residues. Germline CDR1 and CDR2: GTSNPN and SVGIG (reference sequence). Trimming removed 5 bases at V and 4 bases at J, with 23 bases between. The full variable domain, rest sourced from reference TRBV30 and TRBJ1-2, is SQTIHQWPATLVQPVGSPLSLECTVEGTSNPNLYWYRQAAGRGLQLLFYSVGIGQISSEVPQNLSASRPQDRQFILSSKKLLLSDSGFYLCAWSKVRYRKTYGYTFGSGTRLTVV.

Turning to this clonotype: A read error may explain this, as a much larger clone is one base away. The chain uses TRBV5-1 and TRBJ1-2; D remains unclear. There are 15 residues in the CDR3. Germline CDR1 reads SGHRS; CDR2 reads YFSETQ. Trimming took off 0 bases at V and 5 bases at J, with 14 bases between the two ends. CDR3 nucleotide sequence: TGCGCCAGCAGCTTGGGAGCAGATGCCGAATATGGCTACACCTTC. Translating gives CASSLGADAEYGYTF.

The chain uses TRBV5-6 and TRBJ1-2; D is unclear. CDR1 and CDR2 (germline): SGHDT, YYEEEE. The CDR3 extends over 16 amino acids. V lost 7 bases and J 4 bases, leaving 23 bases between the germline ends. CDR3 region: CASSAFNSRKTYGYTF. Written as DNA, the CDR3 is TGTGCCAGCTCGGCCTTCAATAGTCGAAAGACCTATGGCTACACCTTC.

This clonotype was counted between two and nine times. The chain has TRBV7-9 and TRBJ1-2; D gene ambiguous. Trimming took off 3 bases at V and 4 bases at J, with 21 bases between the two ends. From germline, CDR1 is SEHNR and CDR2 FQNEAQ (reference sequence). This CDR3 contains 17 residues. The CDR3 coding sequence is TGTGCCAGCAGCTTCATTAAATACCATGGAAAGACCTATGGCTACACCTTC. Protein: CASSFIKYHGKTYGYTF.

This clonotype appeared many times. The chain has TRBV10-2 and TRBJ1-2, with unresolved D. Trimming pared 5 bases from V and 4 bases from J, leaving 23 bases between. CDR3 length: 17 amino acids. The V gene's germline CDR1 is WSHSY and CDR2 SAAADI. CDR3 loop: CASSYSFTSRKTYGYTF. In DNA form, the CDR3 reads TGCGCCAGCAGTTATAGTTTCACTTCTAGAAAGACCTATGGCTACACCTTC.

This clonotype has just a few counts. J is TRBJ2-5 and V is TRBV20-1; 7 bases are shared with TRBD1. The CDR3 has 13 amino acids. The junction had 9 bases not matched to a gene; V was cut back by 4 bases and J by 7 bases. Per germline, CDR1 DFQATT and CDR2 SNEGSKA (reference sequence). The CDR3 DNA is TGCAGTGCTATCCCGACAGGGTTGGGGACCCAGTACTTC. It specifies CSAIPTGLGTQYF.

To note about this clonotype: A much larger clone differs by one base, so this may be a read error. The V call is TRBV6-7, the J call TRBJ2-7, with D unresolved. TRBV6-7 is annotated as an ORF whose role is uncertain. This CDR3 spans 15 amino acids. The DNA for the CDR3 is TGTGCCGGCAGTACCTGTCGGACCCGACGGTACGAGCAGTACTTC. It encodes CAGSTCRTRRYEQYF.

This clonotype was observed at least ten times. V and J are TRBV5-6 and TRBJ2-7; 9 bases are shared with TRBD1. The junction had 7 bases not matched to a gene; V was cut back by 0 bases and J by 6 bases. The germline V gene encodes CDR1 SGHDT and CDR2 YYEEEE. The CDR3 runs 15 residues. The CDR3 region has the DNA TGTGCCAGCAGCTTGGTAGGGACAGGGTATACCGAGCAGTACTTC. It translates to CASSLVGTGYTEQYF.

This clonotype was observed many times. This chain connects TRBV19 to TRBJ1-3, with TRBD1 identical over 7 bases. Per the germline V gene, CDR1 is LNHDA and CDR2 is SQIVND (reference sequence). The CDR3 consists of 11 residues. Germline trimming cut 8 bases from V and 8 bases from J; bases unmatched to any gene: 3. CDR3 protein: CASSGQYTIYF. The CDR3 region has the DNA TGTGCCAGTTCGGGACAGTACACCATATATTTT. The full variable domain, rest sourced from reference TRBV19 and TRBJ1-3, is DGGITQSPKYLFRKEGQNVTLSCEQNLNHDAMYWYRQDPGQGLRLIYYSQIVNDFQKGDIAEGYSVSREKKESFPLTVTSAQKNPTAFYLCASSGQYTIYFGEGSWLTVV.

About this clonotype: A single base separates this from a much larger clone, so it may be a read error. V is TRBV20-1 and J is TRBJ1-2; no clear D gene. Germline V gene lookup returns CDR1 DFQATT and CDR2 SNEGSKA (reference sequence). The CDR3 is 16 residues long. CDR3 nucleotides: TGCAGTGCTAGTCACGAGCTGTTTCGAAAGACCTATGTCTACACCTTC. Protein product: CSASHELFRKTYVYTF.

This clonotype was counted many times. V is TRBV27 and J is TRBJ1-1, with a weak D call TRBD1 (5 bases). Germline loops: CDR1 MNHEY, CDR2 SMNVEV (reference sequence). Trimming left V 2 bases short and J 1 base short, with 11 bases between. This CDR3 contains 15 residues. The chain's CDR3 is CASSLRGEANTEAFF. The CDR3 region has the DNA TGTGCCAGCAGTTTAAGGGGTGAGGCGAACACTGAAGCTTTCTTT.

This clonotype has more than one count but fewer than ten. The rearrangement links TRBV28 to TRBJ2-5, with 7 bases matching TRBD1. V shed 5 bases and J 7 bases; nucleotides not matched to a gene: 10. From germline, CDR1 is MDHEN and CDR2 SYDVKM. This CDR3 has 14 residues. CDR3 in DNA: TGTGCCAGCAGTACGAGGGACAGTCGGCGGACCCAGTACTTC. This codes for CASSTRDSRRTQYF.

This clonotype was observed many times. The J gene is TRBJ1-2, the V gene TRBV6-1, with D hard to call. This CDR3 is 17 amino acids long. Trimming took off 5 bases at V and 4 bases at J, with 23 bases between the two ends. Germline CDR1 MNHNS, CDR2 SASEGT. The CDR3 sequence is CASSLRRECRKTYGYTF. The CDR3 coding sequence is TGTGCCAGCAGTCTACGTAGGGAATGTAGAAAGACCTATGGCTACACCTTC.

Many counts were recorded for this clonotype. This sequence joins TRBV6-5 and TRBJ1-5; 7 bases line up with TRBD1. The CDR3 covers 15 residues. Trimming at V came to 6 bases and at J to 2 bases, leaving 7 bases not matched to a gene. Germline CDR1 is MNHEY and CDR2 is SVGAGI. CDR3 amino acids: CASSPDRVGNQPQHF. The CDR3 nucleotides read TGTGCCAGCAGCCCTGACAGGGTTGGCAATCAGCCCCAGCATTTT.

This clonotype was found a few times. This sequence may be a read error, since a much larger clone differs from it by one base. CDR3 amino acids: CASGSGQNYNSPLHF. The CDR3 coding sequence is TGTGCCAGCGGTTCCGGACAGAACTATAATTCACCCCTCCACTTT. The chain uses TRBV12-3 or TRBV12-4 and TRBJ1-6; D is possibly TRBD1 (6 bases). V dropped 8 bases and J dropped 3 bases, with 14 bases sitting between them. The CDR3 spans 15 residues.

A note on this clonotype: One end of the junction is discordant with germline, which a read error may explain. The chain is built from TRBV23-1 and TRBJ1-2; D remains unclear. TRBV23-1 counts as an open reading frame of uncertain function. CDR3 length: 17 amino acids. CDR3 loop: CASSFRELRRKTYGCTF. As DNA, the CDR3 is TGCGCCAGCAGTTTTCGGGAGCTACGCAGAAAGACCTATGGCTGCACCTTC.

This clonotype was seen ten or more times. V usage is TRBV7-2 and J usage is TRBJ1-2, with D unresolved. Trimming removed 3 bases at V and 4 bases at J, with 21 bases between. The CDR3 extends over 17 amino acids. CDR1 SGHTA and CDR2 FQGNSA come from the germline V gene. The CDR3, as DNA: TGTGCCAGCAGCTTTAATTCCAGAGACGGAAAGACCTATGGCTACACCTTC. Its translation: CASSFNSRDGKTYGYTF.

This clonotype was detected ten times or more. CDR3 sequence reads: CASSEAGERNTIYF. The CDR3 coding sequence is TGTGCCAGCAGTGAAGCAGGGGAGCGAAACACCATATATTTT. This chain links TRBV6-1 with TRBJ1-3, with D maybe TRBD1 (5 bases). Germline V gene sequence: CDR1 MNHNS, CDR2 SASEGT. Between the trimmed V and J ends, which lost 0 bases and 5 bases, there was a span of 8 bases. This CDR3 spans 14 amino acids.

There are many counts of this clonotype. The gene calls are TRBV12-5 and TRBJ1-2, with D possibly being TRBD1 (5 bases). The CDR3 sequence is 17 residues long. V was trimmed by 5 bases and J by 4 bases, leaving 23 bases between them. Germline CDR1 and CDR2: LGHNT and FRNRAP. The CDR3: CASGSHPLQGKTYGYTF. The CDR3 DNA reads TGTGCTAGTGGTAGCCATCCTTTGCAGGGAAAGACCTATGGCTACACCTTC.

This clonotype was seen many times. This sequence joins TRBV5-1 and TRBJ1-2; no clear D gene. The CDR3 contains 13 residues. Germline V gene sequence: CDR1 SGHRS, CDR2 YFSETQ. Trimming removed 2 bases at V and 8 bases at J, with 13 bases between. The CDR3 bases are TGCGCCAGCAGCTTCGCAGAAAAAACCGGCTACACCTTC. Translating gives CASSFAEKTGYTF.

This clonotype was observed many times. V is TRBV5-1 and J is TRBJ2-5; TRBD1 is a possible D gene (5 bases). The germline V and J ends were trimmed by 3 bases and 4 bases, with 10 bases remaining between them. The CDR3 extends over 13 amino acids. Germline V gives CDR1 SGHRS, CDR2 YFSETQ. The DNA of the CDR3 is TGCGCCAGCAGCTGGGGCGAGCGAGAGACCCAGTACTTC. Translating it yields CASSWGERETQYF.

This clonotype was seen ten or more times. The genes are TRBV7-9 and TRBJ1-1, with 7 bases fitting TRBD1. The CDR3 has 13 amino acids. Losses at the gene ends were 5 bases for V and 7 bases for J; bases not matched to a gene: 7. Germline values: CDR1 SEHNR, CDR2 FQNEAQ (reference sequence). This CDR3 reads CASSQPTGDEAFF. In nucleotides, the CDR3 is TGTGCCAGCAGCCAACCTACAGGGGATGAAGCTTTCTTT.

This clonotype was observed at least ten times. The chain uses TRBV7-4 and TRBJ1-2; no definite D call. The germline V gene encodes CDR1 SGHVT and CDR2 SQSDAQ. The CDR3 is made up of 17 amino acids. Trimming stripped 5 bases from V and 4 bases from J, with 23 bases between. CDR3 DNA: TGTGCCAGCAGCCGAAGTACTTCAGCTCGAAAGACCTATGGCTACACCTTC. Translating gives CASSRSTSARKTYGYTF.

Comment on this clonotype: A read error may produce the germline difference seen at one junction end. The J gene is TRBJ2-3, the V gene TRBV2; 7 nucleotides agree with TRBD1. This CDR3 is built from 15 residues. From germline, CDR1 is SNHLY and CDR2 FYNNEI. In DNA form, the CDR3 reads TGTGCCAGCAGTCCAACGACAGGGATCACAGATGCGCAGTATTTT. Translated: CASSPTTGITDAQYF.

The chain carries TRBV20-1 and TRBJ2-1; 13 positions match TRBD2. The CDR3 contains 18 residues. The V gene end was trimmed by 0 bases and the J gene end by 7 bases; junction bases not matched to a gene: 12. The germline CDR1 and CDR2 sequences are DFQATT and SNEGSKA (reference sequence). The CDR3 DNA follows: TGCAGTGCTAGAGATGGGGCTAGACTAGCGGGAGGTGGGAATGAGCAGTTCTTC. The encoded protein is CSARDGARLAGGGNEQFF.

In this sample, this clonotype turned up once. A read error is possible here, since a much larger clone lies one base away. The CDR3: CANSLRVGGRKTYGYTF. For the CDR3, the DNA is TGTGCCAACAGTCTACGTGTAGGTGGGAGAAAGACCTATGGCTACACCTTC. The V call is TRBV6-6, the J call TRBJ1-2; D is unresolved. Germline V CDR1 and CDR2: MNHNY, SVGAGI (reference sequence). The CDR3 has 17 residues.